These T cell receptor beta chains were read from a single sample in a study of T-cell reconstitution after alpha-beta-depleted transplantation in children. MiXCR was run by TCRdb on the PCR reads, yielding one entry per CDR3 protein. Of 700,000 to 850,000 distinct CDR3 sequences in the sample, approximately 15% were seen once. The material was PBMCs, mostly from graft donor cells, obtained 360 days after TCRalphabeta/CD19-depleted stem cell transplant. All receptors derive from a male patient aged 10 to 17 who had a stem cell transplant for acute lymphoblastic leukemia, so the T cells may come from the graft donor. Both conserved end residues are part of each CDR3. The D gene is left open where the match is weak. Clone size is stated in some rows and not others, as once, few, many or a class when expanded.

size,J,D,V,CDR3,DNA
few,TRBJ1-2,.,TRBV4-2,CASSHQYPIFLEQGDGYTF,TGTGCCAGCAGCCACCAATACCCCATCTTTCTTGAACAGGGAGATGGCTACACCTTC
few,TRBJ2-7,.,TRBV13,CASSLMGFYEQYF,TGTGCCAGCAGCCTCATGGGCTTCTACGAGCAGTACTTC
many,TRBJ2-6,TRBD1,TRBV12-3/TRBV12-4,CASTRDRAFSGANVLTF,TGTGCCAGCACGCGGGACAGGGCTTTCTCTGGGGCCAACGTCCTGACTTTC
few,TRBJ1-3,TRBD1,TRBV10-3,CAMTGFGNTIYF,TGTGCCATGACAGGGTTCGGAAACACCATATATTTT
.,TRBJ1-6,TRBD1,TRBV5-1,CASSKGTGRRFEHSPLHF,TGCGCCAGCAGCAAAGGGACAGGCCGGAGGTTTGAGCATTCACCCCTCCACTTT
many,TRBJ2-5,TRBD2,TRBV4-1,CASMGREVETQYF,TGCGCCAGCATGGGACGGGAGGTGGAGACCCAGTACTTC
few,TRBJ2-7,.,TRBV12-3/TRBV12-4,CASTAMEGRYEQYF,TGTGCCAGCACGGCCATGGAGGGCCGCTACGAGCAGTACTTC
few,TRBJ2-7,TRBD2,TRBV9,CASSVADLAGEPYEQYF,TGTGCCAGCAGCGTAGCTGATCTAGCGGGAGAGCCCTACGAGCAGTACTTC
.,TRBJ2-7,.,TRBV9,CASSPPSHEQYF,TGTGCCAGCAGCCCCCCATCCCACGAGCAGTACTTC
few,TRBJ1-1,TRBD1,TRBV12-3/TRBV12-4,CASRNRDRYSEVFF,TGTGCCAGCAGGAACCGGGACAGGTATTCTGAAGTTTTCTTT
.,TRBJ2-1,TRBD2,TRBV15,CATSTGTSGLNEQFF,TGTGCCACCAGCACCGGGACTAGCGGGTTGAATGAGCAGTTCTTC
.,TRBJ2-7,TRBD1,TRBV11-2,CASSPIRGQLAYEQYF,TGTGCCAGCAGTCCCATACGGGGACAGCTGGCCTACGAGCAGTACTTC
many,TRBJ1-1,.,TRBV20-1,CSAPRKGAGANTEAFF,TGCAGTGCTCCCCGAAAAGGGGCAGGAGCGAACACTGAAGCTTTCTTT
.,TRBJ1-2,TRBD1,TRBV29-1,CSVTGGYNYGYTF,TGCAGCGTTACAGGGGGGTATAACTATGGCTACACCTTC
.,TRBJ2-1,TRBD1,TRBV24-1,CATSDDRGGANEQFF,TGTGCCACCAGTGATGACAGGGGGGGGGCCAATGAGCAGTTCTTC
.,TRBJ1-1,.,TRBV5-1,CASSPHDRLLHTEAFF,TGCGCCAGCAGCCCCCATGATCGGCTCCTACACACTGAAGCTTTCTTT
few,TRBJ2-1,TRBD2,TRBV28,CASSSQRLALFDNEQFF,TGTGCCAGCAGTTCCCAGCGACTAGCTTTATTCGACAATGAGCAGTTCTTC
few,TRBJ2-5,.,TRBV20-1,CSARGRVQETQYF,TGCAGTGCTAGAGGCCGGGTCCAAGAGACCCAGTACTTC
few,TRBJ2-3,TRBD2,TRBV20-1,CSARWISGIITDTQYF,TGCAGTGCTAGATGGATTAGCGGGATCATCACAGATACGCAGTATTTT
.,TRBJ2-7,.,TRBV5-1,CASSLEALEAYEQYF,TGCGCCAGCAGCCTGGAGGCACTGGAGGCTTACGAGCAGTACTTC
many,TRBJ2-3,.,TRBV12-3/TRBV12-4,CASRVGPDTQYF,TGTGCCAGCAGAGTTGGTCCAGATACGCAGTATTTT
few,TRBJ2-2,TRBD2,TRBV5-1,CASSLALAGRTGELFF,TGCGCCAGCAGCTTGGCGCTAGCGGGACGGACCGGGGAGCTGTTTTTT
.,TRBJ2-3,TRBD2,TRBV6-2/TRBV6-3,CASSYRGLAVVTDTQYF,TGTGCCAGCAGTTATCGCGGGCTAGCGGTAGTCACAGATACGCAGTATTTT
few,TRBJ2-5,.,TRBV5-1,CASSLRKQETQYF,TGCGCCAGCAGCTTACGCAAACAAGAGACCCAGTACTTC
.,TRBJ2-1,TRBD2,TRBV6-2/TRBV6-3,CALAPSGRALTYNEQFF,TGTGCCCTTGCACCTAGCGGCCGAGCCCTAACCTACAATGAGCAGTTCTTC
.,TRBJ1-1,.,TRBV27,CASSFGTRNTEAFF,TGTGCCAGCAGTTTTGGCACTCGGAACACTGAAGCTTTCTTT
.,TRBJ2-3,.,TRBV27,CASSWSRLFADTQYF,TGTGCCAGCAGTTGGTCGAGGCTGTTCGCAGATACGCAGTATTTT
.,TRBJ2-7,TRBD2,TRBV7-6,CASSSYNSLAGEQYF,TGTGCCAGCAGCTCATACAATTCCTTAGCGGGGGAGCAGTACTTC
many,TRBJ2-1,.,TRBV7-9,CASSFPSRVNEQFF,TGTGCCAGCAGCTTCCCCTCCAGGGTCAATGAGCAGTTCTTC
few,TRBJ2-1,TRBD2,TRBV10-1,CASSEGWLAGGPGNEQFF,TGCGCCAGCAGTGAGGGGTGGCTAGCGGGAGGGCCGGGCAATGAGCAGTTCTTC
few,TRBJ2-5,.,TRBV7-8,CASRTQHNPSQGTQYF,TGTGCCAGCAGGACACAACATAACCCCTCCCAAGGGACCCAGTACTTC
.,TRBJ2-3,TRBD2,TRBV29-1,CSVGLAGADTQYF,TGCAGCGTGGGACTAGCGGGAGCAGATACGCAGTATTTT
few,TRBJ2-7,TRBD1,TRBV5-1,CASSFQGESYEQYF,TGCGCCAGCAGCTTTCAGGGGGAGTCCTACGAGCAGTACTTC
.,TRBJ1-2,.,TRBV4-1,CASSQDPRGGSAYGYTF,TGCGCCAGCAGCCAAGATCCCCGAGGCGGTTCGGCGTATGGCTACACCTTC
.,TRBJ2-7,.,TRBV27,CASSFGSRGYEQYF,TGTGCCAGCAGTTTTGGGAGCCGGGGATACGAGCAGTACTTC
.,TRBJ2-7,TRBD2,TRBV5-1,CASSFREGGIYEQYF,TGCGCCAGCAGCTTTCGGGAGGGGGGAATCTACGAGCAGTACTTC
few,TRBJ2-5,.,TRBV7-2,CASSLAGRAGIQETQYF,TGTGCCAGCAGCTTAGCCGGCAGGGCCGGAATCCAAGAGACCCAGTACTTC
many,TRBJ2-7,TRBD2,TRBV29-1,CSVDPGLAGEQYF,TGCAGCGTTGATCCGGGACTAGCGGGAGAGCAGTACTTC
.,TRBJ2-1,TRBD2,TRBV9,CASSPTGSGRVVEQFF,TGTGCCAGCAGCCCTACTGGTAGCGGGAGAGTGGTTGAGCAGTTCTTC
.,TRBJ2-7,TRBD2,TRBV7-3,CASSSRASGNLYF,TGTGCCAGCAGCTCTCGGGCTAGCGGGAACCTGTACTTC
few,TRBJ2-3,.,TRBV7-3,CASSPIVGAGQDTQYF,TGTGCCAGCAGCCCTATTGTGGGGGCGGGGCAAGATACGCAGTATTTT
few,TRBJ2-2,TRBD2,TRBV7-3,CASSLPGLAGDSGELFF,TGTGCCAGCAGCTTACCCGGGCTAGCGGGAGATTCCGGGGAGCTGTTTTTT
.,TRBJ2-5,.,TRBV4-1,CASSHAIRRRGDQETQYF,TGCGCCAGCAGCCACGCCATTCGGCGGCGCGGAGACCAAGAGACCCAGTACTTC
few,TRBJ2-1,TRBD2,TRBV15,CATSSPRGGPYNEQFF,TGTGCCACCAGCAGTCCCCGCGGGGGGCCTTACAATGAGCAGTTCTTC
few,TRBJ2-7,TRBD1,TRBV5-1,CASSFWTGSSEQYF,TGCGCCAGCAGCTTTTGGACAGGGTCCTCCGAGCAGTACTTC
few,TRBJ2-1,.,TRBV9,CASSGGAPYNEQFF,TGTGCCAGCAGCGGAGGGGCCCCCTACAATGAGCAGTTCTTC
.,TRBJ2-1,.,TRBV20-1,CSVIPLGGSSYNEQFF,TGCAGTGTTATTCCCCTCGGAGGGAGCTCCTACAATGAGCAGTTCTTC
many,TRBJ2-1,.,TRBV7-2,CASSLAVGGTYNEQFF,TGTGCCAGCAGCTTAGCGGTGGGGGGAACCTACAATGAGCAGTTCTTC
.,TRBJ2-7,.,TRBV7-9,CASSFAGSFYEQYF,TGTGCCAGCAGCTTTGCGGGATCTTTCTACGAGCAGTACTTC
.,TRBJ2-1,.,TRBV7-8,CASSPTPWEQFF,TGTGCCAGCAGCCCGACGCCGTGGGAGCAGTTCTTC
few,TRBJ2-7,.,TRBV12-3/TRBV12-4,CASSLTPDGYEQYF,TGTGCCAGCAGCCTTACCCCGGACGGCTACGAGCAGTACTTC
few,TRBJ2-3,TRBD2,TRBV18,CASSPSALGLAGADTQYF,TGTGCCAGCTCACCATCGGCCCTGGGACTAGCGGGAGCAGATACGCAGTATTTT
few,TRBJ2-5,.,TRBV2,CASELGETQYF,TGTGCCAGCGAGTTGGGAGAGACCCAGTACTTC